Sequencing of this T cell receptor beta chain was carried out in a study of siplizumab effects on memory and regulatory T cells (dated by TCRdb to between 2018 and 2021). General notes on the study: The study looked at the effect of siplizumab, an anti-CD2 antibody, on alloreactive T-cell subsets in allogeneic mixed lymphocyte reactions made from human PBMCs.

Libraries were built with the immunoSEQ multiplex PCR assay. Each sample had around 92,000 TCR templates assayed by the deep sequencing platform. Genomic DNA extracted from sorted T cells was used for TCRbeta CDR3 sequencing. The study's processing was this. The R programming language was used for the clonal analysis of the TCRbeta CDR3 data. Alloreactive CD4+ and CD8+ clones were defined by comparing unstimulated samples with post-reaction CFSE-low samples. By matching sequences to the repertoires of sorted unstimulated Treg and non-Treg cells, each alloreactive CD4+ clone was assigned a regulatory or non-regulatory origin. The immuneACCESS repertoire file appears here via TCRdb, limited to in-frame rearrangements. These files lack a portion of the clones; in checked studies, under half of the deficit traces to unresolved V genes, and the cause of the others is not known. That table is the source of V, J and clone size, and D and trimming were worked out from the DNA. In all, the sample holds some 62,000 clones, and 79% of those were seen once. Jointly, the top ten make up 0.35% to 0.5% of the sample.

The germline V gene gives CDR1 as MDHEN and CDR2 as SYDVKM. V and J lose 2 bases and 8 bases, and a span of 12 bases separates them. The CDR3 runs 13 amino acids, cysteine and phenylalanine included. Only the CDR3 DNA is retained, 39 bases long and in frame from the first base. Unstimulated CD4+ memory cells were also sequenced in three donor pairs, together with CD4+ naive, CD8+ TEMRA, CD8+ naive and CD8+ effector memory subsets. TCRbeta CDR3 sequencing was performed on sorted unstimulated T cells and on proliferating T cells recovered from mixed lymphocyte reactions. Fresh whole blood from ten to eleven HLA-typed healthy donors served as the source for isolating PBMCs. Study-level results and caveats: Unstimulated naive T cells appeared to be more diverse than memory T cells, and naive cells seemed to make a substantial contribution to the alloresponse. Roughly 75-96% of proliferating CD4+ or CD8+ clones could not be assigned a naive or memory phenotype. The cumulative frequency of alloreactive sequences that could be traced back to unstimulated CD4+ memory T cells was significantly reduced by siplizumab. Because sequences at frequencies below about 10^-5 were poorly captured, only a minor fraction of alloreactive clones could be mapped back to unstimulated subsets. In reactions with siplizumab, an average of 68.8% of mappable alloreactive CD4+ clones were Treg-derived, compared with 25% to 30% in control reactions. Whether proliferating Tregs from siplizumab cultures were suppressive was not functionally confirmed.

With regard to this clone: Its antigen remains unidentified. No clone much larger than this one lies a single base away; base qualities are absent.

Sequenced material: memory CD4+ T cells sorted from blood. This specimen's cell subset or site label, per the study, means: unstimulated CD4+ memory T cells. The rearrangement combines TRBV28 with TRBJ1-2; matching of 5 bases hints at TRBD1 as the D gene. The sequence was collected from a human donor in good health. CDR3 region: CASSLEGSRGYTF. The nucleotide sequence is TGTGCCAGCAGTTTAGAGGGGAGTCGGGGCTACACCTTC.